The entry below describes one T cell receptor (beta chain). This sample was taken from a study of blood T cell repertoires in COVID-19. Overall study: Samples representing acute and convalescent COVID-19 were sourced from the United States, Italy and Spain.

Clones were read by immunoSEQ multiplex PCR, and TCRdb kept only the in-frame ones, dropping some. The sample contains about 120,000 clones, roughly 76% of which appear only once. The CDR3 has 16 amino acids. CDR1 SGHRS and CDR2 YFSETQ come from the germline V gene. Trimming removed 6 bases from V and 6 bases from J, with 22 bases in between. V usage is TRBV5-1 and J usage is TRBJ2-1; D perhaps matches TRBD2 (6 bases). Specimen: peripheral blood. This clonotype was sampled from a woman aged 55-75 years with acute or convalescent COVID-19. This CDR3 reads CASTMDPGTLSNEQFF. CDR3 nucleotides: TGCGCCAGCACTATGGACCCCGGGACTCTATCCAATGAGCAGTTCTTC. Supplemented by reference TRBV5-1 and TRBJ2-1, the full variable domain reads KAGVTQTPRYLIKTRGQQVTLSCSPISGHRSVSWYQQTPGQGLQFLFEYFSETQRNKGNFPGRFSGRQFSNSRSEMNVSTLELGDSALYLCASTMDPGTLSNEQFFGPGTRLTVL.